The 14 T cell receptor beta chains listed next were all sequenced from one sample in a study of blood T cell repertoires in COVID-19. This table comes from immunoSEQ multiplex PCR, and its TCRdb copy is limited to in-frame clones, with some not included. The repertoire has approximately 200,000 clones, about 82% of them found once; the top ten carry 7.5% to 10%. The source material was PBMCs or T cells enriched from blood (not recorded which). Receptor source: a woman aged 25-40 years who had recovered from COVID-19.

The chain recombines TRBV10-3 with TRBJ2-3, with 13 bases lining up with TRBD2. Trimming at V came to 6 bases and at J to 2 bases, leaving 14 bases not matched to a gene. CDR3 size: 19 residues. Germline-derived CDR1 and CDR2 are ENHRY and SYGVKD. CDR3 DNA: TGTGCCATCAGCCTCGGGACTAGCGGGATCCTATGGTACACAGATACGCAGTATTTT. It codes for CAISLGTSGILWYTDTQYF.

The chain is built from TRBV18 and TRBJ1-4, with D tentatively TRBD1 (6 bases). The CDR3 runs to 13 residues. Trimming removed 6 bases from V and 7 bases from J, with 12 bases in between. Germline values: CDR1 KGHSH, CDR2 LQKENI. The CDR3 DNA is TGTGCCAGCTCGCTCGGGACAATTGAAAAACTGTTTTTT. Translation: CASSLGTIEKLFF.

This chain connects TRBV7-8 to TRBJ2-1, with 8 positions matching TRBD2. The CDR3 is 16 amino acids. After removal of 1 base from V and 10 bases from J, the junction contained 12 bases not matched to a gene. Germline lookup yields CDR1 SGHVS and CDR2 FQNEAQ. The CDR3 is CASSLVLAIREGEQFF. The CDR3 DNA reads TGTGCCAGCAGCTTAGTGCTCGCAATTCGGGAGGGCGAGCAGTTCTTC.

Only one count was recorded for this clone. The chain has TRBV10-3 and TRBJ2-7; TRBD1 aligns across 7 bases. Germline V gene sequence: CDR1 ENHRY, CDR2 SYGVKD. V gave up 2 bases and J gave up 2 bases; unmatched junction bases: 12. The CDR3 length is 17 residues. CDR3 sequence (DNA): TGTGCCATCAGTGAGGGTGACAGGGCCTGGGGTGCCTACGAGCAGTACTTC. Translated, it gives CAISEGDRAWGAYEQYF.

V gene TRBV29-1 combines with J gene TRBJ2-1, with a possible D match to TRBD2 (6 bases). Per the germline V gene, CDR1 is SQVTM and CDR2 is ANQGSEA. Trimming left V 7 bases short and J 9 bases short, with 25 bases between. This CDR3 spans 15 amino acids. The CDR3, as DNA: TGCAGCGCCGACGGGGGAGTGGGGCCGCGGGTTGAGCAGTTCTTC. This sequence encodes CSADGGVGPRVEQFF.

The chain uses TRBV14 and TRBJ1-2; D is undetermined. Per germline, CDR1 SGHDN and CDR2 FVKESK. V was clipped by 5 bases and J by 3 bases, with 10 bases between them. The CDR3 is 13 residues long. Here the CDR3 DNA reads TGTGCCAGCAGCGTCCAGGTTCACTATGGCTACACCTTC. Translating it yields CASSVQVHYGYTF.

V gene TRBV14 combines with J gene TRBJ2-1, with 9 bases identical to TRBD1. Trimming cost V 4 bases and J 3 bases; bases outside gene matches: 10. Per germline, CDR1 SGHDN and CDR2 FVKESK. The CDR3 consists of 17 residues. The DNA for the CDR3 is TGTGCCAGCAGCCGGATATCCGGGACAGGGCTCTACAATGAGCAGTTCTTC. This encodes CASSRISGTGLYNEQFF.

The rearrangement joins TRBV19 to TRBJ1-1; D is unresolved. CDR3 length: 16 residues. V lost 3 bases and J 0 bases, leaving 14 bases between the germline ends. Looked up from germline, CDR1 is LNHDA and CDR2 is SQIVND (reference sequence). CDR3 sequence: CASSIGVSGMNTEAFF. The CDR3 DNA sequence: TGTGCCAGTAGTATTGGGGTTAGCGGGATGAACACTGAAGCTTTCTTT.

The CDR3 reads CASSYSDTSPLHF. The CDR3 DNA reads TGTGCCAGCAGTTACTCGGACACCTCACCCCTCCACTTT. The V gene is TRBV6-5, the J gene TRBJ1-6; tentatively, D is TRBD1 (5 bases). Germline assignment: CDR1 MNHEY and CDR2 SVGAGI. V lost 0 bases to trimming and J lost 10 bases, with 7 bases between them. The CDR3 length is 13 residues.

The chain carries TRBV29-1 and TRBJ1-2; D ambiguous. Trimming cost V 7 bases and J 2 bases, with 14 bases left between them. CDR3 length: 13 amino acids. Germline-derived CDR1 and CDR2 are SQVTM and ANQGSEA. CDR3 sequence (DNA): TGCAGCGGTTTGGAGGGCCGGAACTATGGCTACACCTTC. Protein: CSGLEGRNYGYTF.

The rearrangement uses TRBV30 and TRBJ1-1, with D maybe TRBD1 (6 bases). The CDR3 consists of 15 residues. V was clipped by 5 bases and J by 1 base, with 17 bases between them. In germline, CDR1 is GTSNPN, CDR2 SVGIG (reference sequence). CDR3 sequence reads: CAWGATGTPNTEAFF. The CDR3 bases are TGTGCCTGGGGGGCCACCGGGACACCGAACACTGAAGCTTTCTTT.

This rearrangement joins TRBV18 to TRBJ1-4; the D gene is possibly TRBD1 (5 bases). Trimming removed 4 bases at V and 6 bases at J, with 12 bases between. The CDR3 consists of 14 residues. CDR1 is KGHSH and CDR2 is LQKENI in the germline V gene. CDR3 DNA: TGTGCCAGCTCACTCCAGGGTCGACATGAAAAACTGTTTTTT. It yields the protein CASSLQGRHEKLFF.

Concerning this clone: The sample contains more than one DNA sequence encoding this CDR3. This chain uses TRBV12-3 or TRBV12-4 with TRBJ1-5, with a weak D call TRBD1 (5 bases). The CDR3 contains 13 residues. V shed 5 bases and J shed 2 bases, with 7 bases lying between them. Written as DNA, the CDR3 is TGTGCCAGCAGTCAACAGGGCAATCAGCCCCAGCATTTT. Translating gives CASSQQGNQPQHF.

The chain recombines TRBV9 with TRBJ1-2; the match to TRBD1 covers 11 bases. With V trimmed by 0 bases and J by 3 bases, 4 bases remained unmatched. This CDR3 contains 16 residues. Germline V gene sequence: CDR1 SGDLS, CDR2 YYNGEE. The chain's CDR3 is CASSVARTGGDYGYTF. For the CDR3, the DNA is TGTGCCAGCAGCGTAGCTCGGACAGGGGGCGACTATGGCTACACCTTC.